This T cell receptor beta chain was sequenced in a study of T cell responses to AZD1222 COVID-19 vaccine. Overall study findings and caveats: After the peak T cell response, and only then, were repertoires sampled.

Per germline, CDR1 SGHDN and CDR2 FVKESK. Trimming stripped 4 bases from V and 7 bases from J, with 11 bases between. This CDR3 region has 12 residues. The protocol was immunoSEQ multiplex PCR, while the TCRdb copy is restricted to in-frame clones and leaves out a portion. The data contain 150,000 to 200,000 clones, roughly 94% of them singletons. As for this clone: The antigen remains unidentified.

The chain has TRBV14 and TRBJ2-7; perhaps D is TRBD1 or TRBD2 (5 bases each). The source is an adult who received the AZD1222 COVID-19 vaccine. Sequenced material: peripheral blood, taken 28 days after the second AZD1222 dose. Here the CDR3 DNA reads TGTGCCAGCAGCCCCGACAGAGGGGAGCAGTACTTC. This sequence encodes CASSPDRGEQYF.